This T cell receptor beta chain originates from a study of post-analysis software for immune sequencing data. At the level of the study: Several disease courses (relapsing-remitting, secondary progressive and progressive-relapsing) of multiple sclerosis were included.

The J segment lost 5 bases and the V segment lost 7 bases, leaving 7 bases of the junction unmatched. Germline V gene lookup returns CDR1 MNHEY and CDR2 SMNVEV (reference sequence). The CDR3 loop spans 15 amino acids. A note on this clonotype: Its antigen is unidentified.

Prepared TCR beta cDNA libraries contained unique molecular identifiers. cDNA molecules numbering roughly 500,000 came from roughly 1 to 10 million T cells. TCRdb passed the PCR reads through MiXCR, listing each CDR3 protein once. The sample holds about 820,000 distinct CDR3 sequences, roughly 50% seen once. Study-wide findings and caveats: Significantly lower normalized Chao1 diversity was found in patients with multiple sclerosis relative to controls. Included in a set of roughly five TRBV segments more frequent in patients than controls were TRBV5-6, TRBV5-1 and TRBV20-1.

The source is a girl between 10 and 17 years old with multiple sclerosis. Sequencing was carried out using blood. This chain joins TRBV27 and TRBJ2-7; 14 bases match TRBD2. DNA for the CDR3: TGTGCCAGCACCCGACTAGCGGGAGGGTCCCACGAGCAGTACTTC. This gives the protein CASTRLAGGSHEQYF.